This TCR beta chain was retrieved from a study of CD8 T cell repertoires and HIV-1 epitope variants. On the study more broadly: Each of Twenty-five Gag and Nef epitope peptides stimulated a separate culture. General study findings and limits: About 5 clonotypes recognized Nef KF9, one HW9, none TAALDMSHF. Fewer than ten TCR beta clonotypes were antigen-specific, more than five apparently recognizing autologous or escape variants.

V lost 2 bases to trimming and J lost 7 bases, with 18 bases between them. The CDR3 extends over 16 amino acids. Germline V gene lookup returns CDR1 MNHEY and CDR2 SVGAGI. On this clone itself: Its antigen is not identified.

The repertoire was sequenced with immunoSEQ multiplex PCR; TCRdb's copy has only in-frame clones and lacks some. This table holds some 5,500 clones, roughly 68% found once. Sequencing used cultured CD8+ T cells derived from PBMCs. This clonotype was obtained from a male donor with HIV. The V call is TRBV6-5, the J call TRBJ2-4, with D maybe TRBD1 (6 bases). The DNA of the CDR3 is TGTGCCAGCAGTTACGCGGACGTCAGGGGTCGGAACATTCAGTACTTC. Its protein is CASSYADVRGRNIQYF.